This T cell receptor (beta chain) was found in a study of glioma-infiltrating T cells. General observations from the study: Gliomas, especially low-grade, showed above-expected tissue-blood divergence; non-neoplastic patients showed below.

This clonotype has ten or more counts. Its antigen is unidentified. Germline trimming cut 1 base from V and 4 bases from J; bases unmatched to any gene: 6. Germline V gene data show CDR1 as MNHNS and CDR2 as SASEGT. There are 16 residues in the CDR3. Amplification of TCR alpha and beta CDR3 regions from RNA used iRepertoire nested multiplex PCR. Tissue mRNA or PBMC total RNA, about 95-450 ng, went into one-step reverse transcription and amplification. TCRdb reprocessed the multiplex PCR reads via MiXCR and lists one record per CDR3 protein. The sample includes 100,000 to 150,000 distinct CDR3 sequences, about 25% of them seen just once.

Sequences were obtained from glioma tissue, nonneoplastic brain tissue, or PBMCs (not recorded which). The TCR sequence derives from a human donor with low-grade glioma or glioblastoma, undergoing nonglioma brain surgery, or in good health (not recorded which). J is TRBJ1-2 and V is TRBV6-1; TRBD1 matches at 10 bases. CDR3 loop: CASSEEGQGTTYGYTF. The CDR3 coding sequence is TGTGCCAGCAGTGAAGAGGGACAGGGGACGACCTATGGCTACACCTTC.